The T cell receptor (beta chain) under discussion was sequenced for a study of T-cell memory formation after mild COVID-19. General study results and limits: Mostly located in CM and EM were contracting CD4+ clones, with contracting CD8+ clones located in EMRA. Several responding clones turned up in pre-infection memory, indicating that cross-reactive memory may have taken part.

V was clipped by 11 bases and J by 9 bases; unmatched bases: 8. The germline V gene has CDR1 PRHDT and CDR2 FYEKMQ (reference sequence). The CDR3 spans 13 residues. Turning to this clonotype: The target antigen is unknown.

TCRdb independently ran MiXCR on the 5' RACE reads; one entry per CDR3 protein. The sample consists of more than 350,000 distinct CDR3 sequences, 21% of them appearing once. The sample comprised PBMCs or a T cell subset sorted from them (not recorded which). The clonotype comes from an adult woman who had mild COVID-19 (a few samples of this study predate the infection). Cell type and time point are not known. V and J are TRBV13 and TRBJ2-1; 12 nucleotides align to TRBD2. The CDR3 nucleotides are TGTGCCGGTGGACTAGCGGGGAACCCTGAGCAGTTCTTC. This encodes CAGGLAGNPEQFF.